The following is a T cell receptor (beta chain) sequence with its context. This CDR3 region has 15 residues. The junction had 9 bases not matched to a gene; V was cut back by 7 bases and J by 4 bases. Germline values: CDR1 SGHTA, CDR2 FQGNSA. This sample stems from a study of OX40 agonist ivuxolimab in advanced cancers. Repertoires were generated with immunoSEQ multiplex PCR, while TCRdb's copy carries only in-frame clones and drops some. The data contain some 91,000 clones, more than 75% of them singletons. This chain uses TRBV7-2 with TRBJ2-2; 7 nucleotides agree with TRBD2. The input for sequencing was CD4+ or CD8+ T cells sorted from blood, taken in a trial of the OX40 agonist ivuxolimab. This TCR was recovered from an adult with an advanced solid tumor such as melanoma, head and neck, liver or kidney cancer. Here the CDR3 reads CASTIGRVRTGELFF. Here the CDR3 DNA reads TGTGCCAGCACCATAGGGAGGGTCCGCACCGGGGAGCTGTTTTTT. The complete variable domain, with remaining parts taken from reference TRBV7-2 and TRBJ2-2, reads GAGVSQSPSNKVTEKGKDVELRCDPISGHTALYWYRQSLGQGLEFLIYFQGNSAPDKSGLPSDRFSAERTGGSVSTLTIQRTQQEDSAVYLCASTIGRVRTGELFFGEGSRLTVL.